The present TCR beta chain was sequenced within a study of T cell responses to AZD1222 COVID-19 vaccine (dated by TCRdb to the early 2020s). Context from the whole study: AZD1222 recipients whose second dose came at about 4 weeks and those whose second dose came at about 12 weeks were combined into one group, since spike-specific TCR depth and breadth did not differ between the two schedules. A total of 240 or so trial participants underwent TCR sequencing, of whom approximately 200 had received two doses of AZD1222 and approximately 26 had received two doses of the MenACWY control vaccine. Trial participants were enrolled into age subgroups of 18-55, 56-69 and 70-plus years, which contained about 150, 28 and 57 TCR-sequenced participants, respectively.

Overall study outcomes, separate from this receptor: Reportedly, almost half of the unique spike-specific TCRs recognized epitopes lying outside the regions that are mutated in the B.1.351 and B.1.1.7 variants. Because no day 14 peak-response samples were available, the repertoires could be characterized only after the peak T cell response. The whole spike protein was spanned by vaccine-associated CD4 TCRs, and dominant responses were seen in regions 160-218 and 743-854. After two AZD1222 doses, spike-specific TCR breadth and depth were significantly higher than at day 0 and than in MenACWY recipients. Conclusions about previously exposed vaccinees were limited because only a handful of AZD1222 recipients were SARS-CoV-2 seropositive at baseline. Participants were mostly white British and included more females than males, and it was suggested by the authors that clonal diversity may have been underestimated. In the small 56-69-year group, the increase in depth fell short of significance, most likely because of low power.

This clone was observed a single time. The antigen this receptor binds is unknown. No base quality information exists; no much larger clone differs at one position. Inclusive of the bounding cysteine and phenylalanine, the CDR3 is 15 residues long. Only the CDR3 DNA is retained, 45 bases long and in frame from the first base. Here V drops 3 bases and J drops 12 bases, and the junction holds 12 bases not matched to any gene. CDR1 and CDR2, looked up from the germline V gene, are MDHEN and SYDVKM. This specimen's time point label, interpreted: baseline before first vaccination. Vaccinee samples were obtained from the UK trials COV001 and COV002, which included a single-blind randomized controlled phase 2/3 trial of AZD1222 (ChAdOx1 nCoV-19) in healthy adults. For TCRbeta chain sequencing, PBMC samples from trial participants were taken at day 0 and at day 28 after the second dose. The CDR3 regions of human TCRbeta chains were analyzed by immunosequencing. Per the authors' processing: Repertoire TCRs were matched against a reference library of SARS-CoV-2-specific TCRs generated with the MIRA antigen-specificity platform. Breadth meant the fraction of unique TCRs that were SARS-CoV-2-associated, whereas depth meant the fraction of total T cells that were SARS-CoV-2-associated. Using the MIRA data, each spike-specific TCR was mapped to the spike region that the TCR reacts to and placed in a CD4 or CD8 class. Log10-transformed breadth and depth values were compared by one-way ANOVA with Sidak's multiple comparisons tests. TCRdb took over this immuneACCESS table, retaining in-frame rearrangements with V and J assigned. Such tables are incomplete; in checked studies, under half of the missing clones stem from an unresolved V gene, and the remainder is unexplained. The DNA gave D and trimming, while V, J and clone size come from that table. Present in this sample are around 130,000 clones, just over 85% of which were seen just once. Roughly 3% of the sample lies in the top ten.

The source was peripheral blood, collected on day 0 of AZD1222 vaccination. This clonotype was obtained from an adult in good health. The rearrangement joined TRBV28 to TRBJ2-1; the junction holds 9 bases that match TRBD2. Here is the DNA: TGTGCCAGCAGTTTTGTGCGGGAGGGCCGGACGGGGCAGTTCTTC. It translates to CASSFVREGRTGQFF.